Listed here are 25 T cell receptor beta chains from one sample, sequenced in a study of pediatric ulcerative colitis. The table came from immunoSEQ multiplex PCR; TCRdb's copy has only in-frame clones and leaves some out. Among 25,000 to 35,000 clones, almost 85% were seen once, and the ten largest hold 3.5% to 4.5%. The source material was blood. Receptor source: a boy aged 5 to 17 with severe ulcerative colitis.

This chain joins TRBV5-4 and TRBJ2-5; perhaps TRBD2 as D (6 bases). V lost 2 bases, J lost 5 bases, and 13 bases lay in between. The CDR3 contains 14 residues. Germline V gene data show CDR1 as SGHNT and CDR2 as YYREEE (reference sequence). CDR3 nucleotides: TGTGCCAGCAGCTTCCCGGGACTCATGGAGACCCAGTACTTC. This sequence encodes CASSFPGLMETQYF.

The chain combines TRBV6-1 with TRBJ1-1; D not resolved. The CDR3 extends over 15 amino acids. CDR1 and CDR2 from the germline V gene are MNHNS and SASEGT. The V gene lost 2 bases and the J gene lost 5 bases, with 15 bases spanning the gap. The CDR3 loop is CASSEFPASRTEAFF. CDR3 coding DNA: TGTGCCAGCAGTGAATTTCCGGCTTCACGGACTGAAGCTTTCTTT.

The J gene is TRBJ2-1, the V gene TRBV9; 10 bases line up with TRBD2. The trim removed 7 bases at V and 8 bases at J, leaving 6 bases unmatched. CDR1 SGDLS and CDR2 YYNGEE come from the germline V gene. The CDR3 sequence is 13 residues long. The CDR3 region is CASGLAGGHEQFF. The CDR3 region has the DNA TGTGCCAGCGGATTAGCGGGGGGTCATGAGCAGTTCTTC.

The V gene is TRBV30, the J gene TRBJ2-2; no definite D call. V was cut by 5 bases and J by 8 bases, with 6 bases left in between. CDR1 is GTSNPN and CDR2 is SVGIG in the germline V gene (reference sequence). The CDR3 covers 10 residues. The CDR3 reads CAWARGELFF. The CDR3 nucleotides read TGTGCCTGGGCCCGAGGGGAGCTGTTTTTT.

The chain links TRBV20-1 to TRBJ1-2, with a possible D match to TRBD1 (6 bases). Germline V gene lookup returns CDR1 DFQATT and CDR2 SNEGSKA (reference sequence). The CDR3 loop spans 11 amino acids. The chain's CDR3 is CRARGTYGYTF. The CDR3 DNA reads as TGCAGGGCGAGGGGGACCTATGGCTACACCTTC.

This chain connects TRBV4-3 to TRBJ2-1; D is tentatively TRBD1 or TRBD2 (5 bases each). The germline V and J ends were trimmed by 0 bases and 2 bases, with 11 bases remaining between them. The CDR3 spans 16 residues. Germline-derived CDR1 and CDR2 are LGHNA and YSLEER. This CDR3 reads CASSQDSGTPYNEQFF. The CDR3 DNA follows: TGCGCCAGCAGCCAAGACTCCGGGACCCCCTACAATGAGCAGTTCTTC.

The chain links TRBV19 to TRBJ1-5; possible D gene TRBD1, 5 bases. Per germline, CDR1 LNHDA and CDR2 SQIVND (reference sequence). This CDR3 spans 13 amino acids. Trimming took 10 bases from V and 15 from J, leaving 25 bases between them. CDR3: CATLSGQGRILHF. The CDR3 DNA reads as TGTGCCACCCTAAGTGGGCAGGGTCGAATTTTGCATTTT.

This sequence joins TRBV6-6 and TRBJ1-2; no firm D call. The CDR3 runs 13 residues. V shed 0 bases and J shed 8 bases, with 10 bases lying between them. The germline CDR1 and CDR2 sequences are MNHNY and SVGAGI (reference sequence). The CDR3 DNA sequence: TGTGCCAGCAGTTACTCTAGGGAAAACGGCTACACCTTC. It yields the protein CASSYSRENGYTF.

The chain joins TRBV11-2 to TRBJ1-1; the D is unclear. From germline, CDR1 is SGHAT and CDR2 FQNNGV. The CDR3 contains 13 residues. The V end lost 2 bases, the J end lost 3 bases, and 7 bases lay between the germline ends. The CDR3 loop reads CASSLTGYTEAFF. DNA for the CDR3: TGTGCCAGCAGCTTAACGGGGTACACTGAAGCTTTCTTT.

V is TRBV11-2 and J is TRBJ2-7, with D perhaps matching TRBD2 (6 bases). CDR3 length equals 17 residues. Trimming left V 4 bases short and J 0 bases short, with 19 bases between. Germline lookup yields CDR1 SGHAT and CDR2 FQNNGV. The CDR3 nucleotides are TGTGCCAGCAGCTCACCGGGCCTAGCGATCAGCTCCTACGAGCAGTACTTC. Amino acid sequence: CASSSPGLAISSYEQYF.

The V gene is TRBV5-1, the J gene TRBJ1-3, with D unresolved. The CDR3 covers 16 residues. Deletions cut 0 bases from V and 0 bases from J, with 10 bases between. Germline V gene sequence: CDR1 SGHRS, CDR2 YFSETQ. DNA of the CDR3: TGCGCCAGCAGCTTGGATGCGGTAAGCTCTGGAAACACCATATATTTT. Amino acid sequence: CASSLDAVSSGNTIYF.

V and J are TRBV2 and TRBJ1-4; D unresolved. V lost 6 bases and J 4 bases, leaving 6 bases between the germline ends. Per the germline V gene, CDR1 is SNHLY and CDR2 is FYNNEI. There are 12 residues in the CDR3. CDR3 amino acids: CASRGFNEKLFF. DNA for the CDR3: TGTGCCAGCAGGGGGTTTAATGAAAAACTGTTTTTT.

The chain joins TRBV15 to TRBJ1-1; D is unclear. The V end lost 0 bases, the J end lost 1 base, and 9 bases lay between the germline ends. The CDR3 runs to 15 residues. Per germline, CDR1 LNHNV and CDR2 YYDKDF (reference sequence). The CDR3 here is CATSREKGSNTEAFF. In DNA form, the CDR3 reads TGTGCCACCAGCAGAGAAAAAGGGTCGAACACTGAAGCTTTCTTT.

CDR3 region: CSVRRAENYGYTF. The CDR3 DNA reads as TGCAGCGTCAGAAGGGCAGAAAACTATGGCTACACCTTC. This rearrangement joins TRBV29-1 to TRBJ1-2; D ambiguous. Germline values: CDR1 SQVTM, CDR2 ANQGSEA. V lost 6 bases, J lost 2 bases, and 13 bases lay in between. There are 13 residues in the CDR3.

The gene calls are TRBV6-6 and TRBJ1-5; D remains unclear. CDR1 and CDR2 from the germline V gene are MNHNY and SVGAGI (reference sequence). The V gene lost 2 bases and the J gene lost 5 bases, with 10 bases spanning the gap. CDR3 length: 14 amino acids. CDR3 residues: CASSYGRTDQPQHF. The DNA for the CDR3 is TGTGCCAGCAGTTACGGGCGAACCGATCAGCCCCAGCATTTT.

This chain joins TRBV18 and TRBJ1-1, with D unclear. Germline lookup yields CDR1 KGHSH and CDR2 LQKENI. Trimming removed 6 bases from V and 1 base from J, with 9 bases in between. This CDR3 has 13 residues. This CDR3 is CASSPKANTEAFF. CDR3 sequence (DNA): TGTGCCAGCTCCCCCAAAGCGAACACTGAAGCTTTCTTT.

The J gene is TRBJ2-1, the V gene TRBV4-1; 8 bases are shared with TRBD1. The CDR3 is made up of 13 amino acids. CDR1 and CDR2 from the germline V gene are MGHRA and YSYEKL. CDR3 loop: CATGDRGVNEQFF. As DNA, the CDR3 is TGCGCAACCGGAGACAGGGGAGTCAATGAGCAGTTCTTC.

The chain is built from TRBV7-8 and TRBJ2-1, with 10 bases fitting TRBD2. Losses at the gene ends were 5 bases for V and 8 bases for J; bases not matched to a gene: 12. Germline V gives CDR1 SGHVS, CDR2 FQNEAQ. The CDR3 runs 16 residues. The CDR3 DNA sequence: TGTGCCAGCAGCCCCTGGCTAGCGGGGGAAGTCCATGAGCAGTTCTTC. Its protein is CASSPWLAGEVHEQFF.

V usage is TRBV7-2 and J usage is TRBJ2-5, with D maybe TRBD1 (5 bases). The V and J ends lost 5 bases and 3 bases respectively, with 10 bases between them. This CDR3 region has 13 residues. CDR1 SGHTA and CDR2 FQGNSA come from the germline V gene. CDR3 DNA: TGTGCCAGCAGCAGGGGTTTTGAAGAGACCCAGTACTTC. Translation gives CASSRGFEETQYF.

The chain is built from TRBV5-5 and TRBJ2-5; D unclear. The CDR3 is 14 amino acids. Germline loops: CDR1 SGHKS, CDR2 YYEKEE (reference sequence). The V gene lost 3 bases and the J gene lost 7 bases, with 16 bases spanning the gap. The CDR3 region is CASSWSWAEGTQYF. CDR3 DNA sequence: TGTGCCAGCAGCTGGAGTTGGGCAGAAGGGACCCAGTACTTC. The full variable domain, with the rest looked up from reference TRBV5-5 and TRBJ2-5, is DAGVTQSPTHLIKTRGQQVTLRCSPISGHKSVSWYQQVLGQGPQFIFQYYEKEERGRGNFPDRFSARQFPNYSSELNVNALLLGDSALYLCASSWSWAEGTQYFGPGTRLLVL.

V is TRBV20-1 and J is TRBJ2-5; possibly TRBD1 or TRBD2 for D (5 bases each). Germline V lookup: CDR1 DFQATT, CDR2 SNEGSKA (reference sequence). The CDR3 has 11 amino acids. V was pared by 5 bases and J by 5 bases, with 9 bases between. CDR3 sequence (DNA): TGCAGTGCTGGGACCGCCGAGACCCAGTACTTC. Its protein is CSAGTAETQYF.

The chain has TRBV4-3 and TRBJ2-3, with 15 bases lining up with TRBD2. The length of the CDR3 is 19 residues. CDR1 is LGHNA and CDR2 is YSLEER in the germline V gene. The V and J ends lost 1 base and 5 bases, in that order; junction bases with no gene match: 10. CDR3 amino acids: CASSQGWAWTSGGEDTQYF. DNA for the CDR3: TGCGCCAGCAGCCAAGGCTGGGCTTGGACTAGCGGGGGGGAAGATACGCAGTATTTT.

This chain connects TRBV5-5 to TRBJ1-5; D is possibly TRBD1 (6 bases). The germline V gene has CDR1 SGHKS and CDR2 YYEKEE (reference sequence). Trimming stripped 5 bases from V and 7 bases from J, with 13 bases between. CDR3 size: 13 residues. CDR3 bases: TGTGCCAGCAGAGCGGGACAATGGCAGCCCCAGCATTTT. It yields the protein CASRAGQWQPQHF.

This clone has a single count. The chain carries TRBV30 and TRBJ1-5; D not resolved. CDR3 size: 14 residues. Trimming cost V 0 bases and J 4 bases, with 10 bases left between them. Germline V gives CDR1 GTSNPN, CDR2 SVGIG (reference sequence). The CDR3 DNA follows: TGTGCCTGGAGTGTCACGGTGGCTAATCAGCCCCAGCATTTT. The encoded protein is CAWSVTVANQPQHF. The variable domain in full, completed from reference TRBV30 and TRBJ1-5, reads SQTIHQWPATLVQPVGSPLSLECTVEGTSNPNLYWYRQAAGRGLQLLFYSVGIGQISSEVPQNLSASRPQDRQFILSSKKLLLSDSGFYLCAWSVTVANQPQHFGDGTRLSIL.

The rearrangement joins TRBV5-1 to TRBJ2-2; D possibly corresponds to TRBD1 (6 bases). Germline CDR1 and CDR2: SGHRS and YFSETQ. The CDR3 has 14 amino acids. Trimming took 1 base from V and 7 from J, leaving 11 bases between them. The CDR3 spells CASSLNRGYGELFF. The CDR3 region has the DNA TGCGCCAGCAGCTTGAATAGGGGGTACGGGGAGCTGTTTTTT.